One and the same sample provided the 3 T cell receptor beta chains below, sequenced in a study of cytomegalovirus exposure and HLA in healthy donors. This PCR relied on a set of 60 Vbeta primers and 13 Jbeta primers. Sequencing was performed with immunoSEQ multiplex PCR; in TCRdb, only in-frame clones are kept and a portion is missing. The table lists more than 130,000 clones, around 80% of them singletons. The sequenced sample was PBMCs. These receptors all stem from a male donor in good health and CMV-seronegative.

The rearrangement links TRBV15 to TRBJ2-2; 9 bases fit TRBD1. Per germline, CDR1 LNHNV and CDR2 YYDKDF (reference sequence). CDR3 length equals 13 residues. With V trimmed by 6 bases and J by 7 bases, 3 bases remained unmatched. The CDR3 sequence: CATRTGGIGELFF. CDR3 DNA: TGTGCCACCAGAACAGGGGGCATCGGGGAGCTGTTTTTT.

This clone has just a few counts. The CDR3 here is CASSAAGAGNTIYF. For the CDR3, the DNA is TGTGCCAGCAGCGCCGCCGGGGCTGGAAACACCATATATTTT. The chain combines TRBV9 with TRBJ1-3; D ambiguous. Trimming shortened V by 3 bases and J by 2 bases, and 9 bases separated the two germline ends. CDR1 and CDR2 from the germline V gene are SGDLS and YYNGEE. The CDR3 has 14 residues.

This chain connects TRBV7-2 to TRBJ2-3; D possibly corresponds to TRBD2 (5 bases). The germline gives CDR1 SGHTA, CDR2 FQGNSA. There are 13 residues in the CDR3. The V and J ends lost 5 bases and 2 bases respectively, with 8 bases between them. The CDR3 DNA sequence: TGTGCCAGCAGCACCGGGGTCACAGATACGCAGTATTTT. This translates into CASSTGVTDTQYF. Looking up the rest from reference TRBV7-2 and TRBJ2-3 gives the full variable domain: GAGVSQSPSNKVTEKGKDVELRCDPISGHTALYWYRQSLGQGLEFLIYFQGNSAPDKSGLPSDRFSAERTGGSVSTLTIQRTQQEDSAVYLCASSTGVTDTQYFGPGTRLTVL.